One sample yielded the 23 T cell receptor beta chains listed below, sequenced in a study of T cell clonotyping in hematopoietic cell transplantation. Time point reported: recipient sample about 28 days before transplant, after cytoreduction. Generated by immunoSEQ multiplex PCR, the TCRdb table keeps only in-frame clones and is missing some. Of some 29,000 clones in the sample, approximately 86% are singletons; the top ten hold around 1.8%. The sample here was peripheral blood mononuclear cells, taken before stem cell transplant. The receptors originated from a man between 40 and 49 years old with acute myeloid leukemia. Some clones in this sample may be carry-over from other donors' samples.

The chain uses TRBV2 and TRBJ2-7; the D gene is possibly TRBD1 (6 bases). The germline CDR1 and CDR2 sequences are SNHLY and FYNNEI. The CDR3 extends over 14 amino acids. Deletions cut 2 bases from V and 3 bases from J, with 11 bases between. In DNA, the CDR3 is TGTGCCAGCAGTGAACCCAGGGGTAACTACGAGCAGTACTTC. Protein: CASSEPRGNYEQYF.

The genes are TRBV6-6 and TRBJ2-1; D ambiguous. Per the germline V gene, CDR1 is MNHNY and CDR2 is SVGAGI (reference sequence). The CDR3 contains 13 residues. Between the trimmed V and J ends, which lost 2 bases and 8 bases, there was a span of 10 bases. DNA for the CDR3: TGTGCCAGCAGTTACCCGGCGGTTTATGAGCAGTTCTTC. This translates into CASSYPAVYEQFF.

In this sample, this clone turned up a few times. This chain uses TRBV27 with TRBJ1-4, with D possibly matching TRBD1 (5 bases). V shed 3 bases and J shed 2 bases, with 7 bases lying between them. From germline, CDR1 is MNHEY and CDR2 SMNVEV (reference sequence). CDR3 size: 14 residues. CDR3 bases: TGTGCCAGCAGTTTCTCAGGGACTAATGAAAAACTGTTTTTT. This gives the protein CASSFSGTNEKLFF.

The chain couples TRBV25-1 to TRBJ1-4; D may be TRBD1 (6 bases). This CDR3 has 15 amino acids. V lost 10 bases and J 7 bases, leaving 22 bases between the germline ends. CDR1 and CDR2 from the germline V gene are MGHDK and SYGVNS. The CDR3 protein is CATAPGGGAGEKLFF. The CDR3 nucleotides are TGTGCCACGGCCCCCGGCGGGGGGGCGGGTGAAAAACTGTTTTTT.

This clone turned up a few times. The CDR3: CASSPPTGNLRMLYEQYF. The CDR3 nucleotides are TGCGCCAGCAGTCCTCCGACAGGGAACCTTAGAATGTTATACGAGCAGTACTTC. The chain employs TRBV23-1 and TRBJ2-7; 7 positions agree with TRBD1. Being an ORF, TRBV23-1 has a function that is uncertain. This CDR3 is built from 18 residues. Trimming at V came to 4 bases and at J to 4 bases, leaving 19 bases not matched to a gene.

The chain combines TRBV5-8 with TRBJ1-4; D possibly corresponds to TRBD1 (5 bases). CDR3 length: 16 residues. The V end lost 7 bases, the J end lost 2 bases, and 18 bases lay between the germline ends. Per germline, CDR1 SGHTS and CDR2 YDEGEE. This chain's CDR3 is CASFRQGYKTNEKLFF. The CDR3 DNA is TGTGCCAGCTTCCGTCAGGGCTACAAGACTAATGAAAAACTGTTTTTT.

This clone has more than one count but fewer than ten. The chain recombines TRBV7-9 with TRBJ2-7; TRBD2 is a possible D gene (6 bases). This CDR3 is 12 amino acids long. Trimming shortened V by 6 bases and J by 3 bases, and 9 bases separated the two germline ends. CDR1 is SEHNR, CDR2 FQNEAQ, per germline (reference sequence). The CDR3 DNA follows: TGTGCCAGCAGTTGGGGGGACTACGAGCAGTACTTC. As protein: CASSWGDYEQYF.

CDR3 coding DNA: TGTGCCAGCAGTTTCAACACAGATACGCAGTATTTT. Protein product: CASSFNTDTQYF. The V gene is TRBV27, the J gene TRBJ2-3; D call uncertain. This CDR3 is built from 12 residues. V was trimmed by 3 bases and J by 2 bases, leaving 3 bases between them. Germline-derived CDR1 and CDR2 are MNHEY and SMNVEV (reference sequence).

This chain joins TRBV10-3 and TRBJ1-1; D perhaps matches TRBD1 (6 bases). There are 12 residues in the CDR3. Trimming removed 3 bases at V and 6 bases at J, with 8 bases between. CDR1 and CDR2 from the germline V gene are ENHRY and SYGVKD. The CDR3 region is CAISEPGAEAFF. The CDR3 DNA reads TGTGCCATCAGTGAACCAGGGGCTGAAGCTTTCTTT.

The rearrangement links TRBV6-4 to TRBJ2-1, with D tentatively TRBD2 (5 bases). Per germline, CDR1 MRHNA and CDR2 SNTAGT. The CDR3 covers 13 residues. V was pared by 4 bases and J by 8 bases, with 12 bases between. The CDR3 DNA follows: TGTGCCAGCAGTGGGGCTAGCCCGGATGAGCAGTTCTTC. Amino acids: CASSGASPDEQFF.

In its sample, this clone was seen a few times. The rearrangement uses TRBV5-1 and TRBJ2-1; D could derive from TRBD1 or TRBD2 (5 bases each). V was clipped by 4 bases and J by 10 bases, with 12 bases between them. The CDR3 is 12 amino acids. Germline CDR1 SGHRS, CDR2 YFSETQ. CDR3 DNA sequence: TGCGCCAGCAGCCTCGGTGGGACGGAGCAGTTCTTC. The encoded protein is CASSLGGTEQFF.

The chain uses TRBV7-9 and TRBJ2-1; 7 nucleotides match TRBD2. The junction had 6 bases not matched to a gene; V was cut back by 5 bases and J by 8 bases. The germline V gene has CDR1 SEHNR and CDR2 FQNEAQ (reference sequence). The CDR3 has 13 amino acids. The CDR3 nucleotides are TGTGCCAGCAGCCCAAAGACTAGCTATGAGCAGTTCTTC. This encodes CASSPKTSYEQFF.

V gene TRBV7-9 combines with J gene TRBJ2-3, with 11 bases that match TRBD2. This CDR3 has 19 residues. With 4 bases clipped from V and 4 bases from J, the junction kept 16 bases outside the gene matches. Looked up from germline, CDR1 is SEHNR and CDR2 is FQNEAQ (reference sequence). In DNA form, the CDR3 reads TGTGCCAGCAGCTCCCGGTTCTGGGATAGCGGGGGGGACGCAGATACGCAGTATTTT. Protein: CASSSRFWDSGGDADTQYF. The whole variable domain, remainder taken from reference TRBV7-9 and TRBJ2-3, is DTGVSQNPRHKITKRGQNVTFRCDPISEHNRLYWYRQTLGQGPEFLTYFQNEAQLEKSRLLSDRFSAERPKGSFSTLEIQRTEQGDSAMYLCASSSRFWDSGGDADTQYFGPGTRLTVL.

The J gene is TRBJ2-1, the V gene TRBV27; D gene ambiguous. Looked up from germline, CDR1 is MNHEY and CDR2 is SMNVEV (reference sequence). The CDR3 is made up of 14 amino acids. The V and J ends lost 3 bases and 6 bases respectively, with 12 bases between them. The CDR3 DNA sequence: TGTGCCAGCAGTTTTTATGGTAGAGCCAATGAGCAGTTCTTC. This gives the protein CASSFYGRANEQFF.

Regarding this clone: Germline is not matched at one junction end, which may reflect a read error. The V and J genes are TRBV7-7 and TRBJ2-3; 7 bases agree with TRBD2. Germline V gene lookup returns CDR1 SSHAT and CDR2 FNYEAQ (reference sequence). This CDR3 region has 14 residues. CDR3: CASSPGGNTDTQYF. CDR3 coding DNA: TGTGCTAGCAGCCCGGGAGGTAACACAGATACGCAGTATTTT.

The gene calls are TRBV13 and TRBJ1-1; a weak D match, TRBD1 (6 bases). The CDR3 runs to 14 residues. V lost 5 bases and J 6 bases, leaving 16 bases between the germline ends. Germline values: CDR1 PRHDT, CDR2 FYEKMQ (reference sequence). CDR3 in amino acids: CASSPLDGGPEAFF. CDR3 DNA sequence: TGTGCCAGCAGCCCTCTAGACGGGGGGCCTGAAGCTTTCTTT.

J is TRBJ2-2 and V is TRBV19; tentatively, D is TRBD2 (6 bases). The CDR3 spans 14 residues. V was trimmed by 3 bases and J by 6 bases, leaving 11 bases between them. Germline-derived CDR1 and CDR2 are LNHDA and SQIVND (reference sequence). The CDR3 DNA sequence: TGTGCCAGTAGTATCGTTAGCGGTCCCGGGGAGCTGTTTTTT. Translating it yields CASSIVSGPGELFF.

The rearrangement uses TRBV5-6 and TRBJ1-2, with 11 bases aligning to TRBD1. V shed 5 bases, J shed 4 bases, and the junction held 4 bases outside the gene matches. The CDR3 is 14 amino acids. From germline, CDR1 is SGHDT and CDR2 YYEEEE. The CDR3 DNA sequence: TGTGCCAGCAGTTCCGGGACAGGGGGCTATGGCTACACCTTC. Amino acids: CASSSGTGGYGYTF. Complete variable domain (other parts from reference TRBV5-6 and TRBJ1-2): DAGVTQSPTHLIKTRGQQVTLRCSPKSGHDTVSWYQQALGQGPQFIFQYYEEEERQRGNFPDRFSGHQFPNYSSELNVNALLLGDSALYLCASSSGTGGYGYTFGSGTRLTVV.

This clone was counted a few times. CDR3 in amino acids: CASNQGANEKLFF. The DNA of the CDR3 is TGTGCCAGCAACCAGGGTGCTAATGAAAAACTGTTTTTT. The rearrangement uses TRBV14 and TRBJ1-4, with D maybe TRBD1 (5 bases). Trimming stripped 7 bases from V and 3 bases from J, with 9 bases between. The germline V gene encodes CDR1 SGHDN and CDR2 FVKESK. The CDR3 is 13 residues long.

This clone was detected only once. The genes are TRBV2 and TRBJ1-5, with TRBD1 as a possible D gene (6 bases). Germline V gene sequence: CDR1 SNHLY, CDR2 FYNNEI. This CDR3 has 15 residues. Trimming took 2 bases from V and 2 from J, leaving 10 bases between them. CDR3 nucleotide sequence: TGTGCCAGCAGTGAACAGGGGAATCGCAATCAGCCCCAGCATTTT. Translation: CASSEQGNRNQPQHF.

The gene calls are TRBV4-1 and TRBJ1-4; D not resolved. The CDR3 spans 12 residues. Trimming removed 4 bases from V and 7 bases from J, with 7 bases in between. Germline V gene sequence: CDR1 MGHRA, CDR2 YSYEKL. This chain's CDR3 is CASSLHVEKLFF. The CDR3 DNA sequence: TGCGCCAGCAGCCTGCACGTTGAAAAACTGTTTTTT.

V gene TRBV7-9 combines with J gene TRBJ2-3; perhaps TRBD1 as D (6 bases). V lost 4 bases, J lost 4 bases, and 18 bases lay in between. This CDR3 has 16 residues. Germline CDR1 SEHNR, CDR2 FQNEAQ (reference sequence). This chain's CDR3 is CASSSRTEILSDTQYF. CDR3 DNA sequence: TGTGCCAGCAGCTCCCGGACAGAGATTTTGTCAGATACGCAGTATTTT.

The chain uses TRBV5-1 and TRBJ2-2, with TRBD1 identical over 9 bases. There are 18 residues in the CDR3. Losses at the gene ends were 2 bases for V and 0 bases for J; bases not matched to a gene: 8. Germline lookup yields CDR1 SGHRS and CDR2 YFSETQ. CDR3 residues: CASSFGGTGSANTGELFF. Here the CDR3 DNA reads TGCGCCAGCAGCTTTGGGGGGACAGGGAGCGCGAACACCGGGGAGCTGTTTTTT. Using reference TRBV5-1 and TRBJ2-2 for the parts outside the CDR3, the full variable domain is KAGVTQTPRYLIKTRGQQVTLSCSPISGHRSVSWYQQTPGQGLQFLFEYFSETQRNKGNFPGRFSGRQFSNSRSEMNVSTLELGDSALYLCASSFGGTGSANTGELFFGEGSRLTVL.